The entry below gives a single T cell receptor (beta chain) sequence along with its context. This clonotype was recorded a few times. The target of this receptor is not known. Per-nucleotide qualities are absent, and no much larger clonotype sits a single base away. Per the germline V gene, MGHRA is the CDR1 and YSYEKL is the CDR2. From its cysteine to its phenylalanine, the CDR3 spans 19 amino acids. The entry retains the CDR3 DNA only, 57 bases that are in frame from base 1. At the junction V is shortened by 1 base and J by 0 bases, with 18 bases in between. The sample's treatment or condition, from its label and the paper: live attenuated yellow fever vaccine strain. At each blood-draw timepoint, two biological replicates of bulk PBMCs were collected. A standard Ficoll-Paque protocol was used to isolate PBMCs from peripheral blood. TriZol was used to extract RNA from bulk PBMCs, from CD4 and CD8 fractions, and from dextramer-positive and dextramer-negative fractions.

TCR cDNA was made using 5'RACE template switching, a step that added a universal primer site and unique molecular identifiers. cDNA synthesis was primed from both the TCR alpha and TCR beta constant segments. Two PCR steps were used to amplify libraries, with sample barcodes and sequencing adapters being added in the second step. Sequencing of libraries was done on Illumina HiSeq 2500 (2x100 bp) or NovaSeq (2x150 bp). The study's processing was this. MIGEC was used to demultiplex reads and collapse the reads into UMI consensus sequences, and MiXCR was used for V(D)J alignment. Vaccine-responding clonotypes were identified with edgeR using replicate PBMC samples, with FDR below 0.01 and a log2 fold change above 5 up to day 15 being required. Bulk clonotypes were assigned CD4 or CD8 identity according to which sequenced CD4 or CD8 repertoire held them at higher abundance. The public reads were run again by TCRdb, first through fastp at Q25 and then through MiXCR, and only productive beta chains were kept. Each CDR3 protein gets just one entry, which takes the most common genes and DNA from the rows behind it. The authors' filters were not applied to this entry. The sample contains hundreds of thousands of distinct CDR3 sequences, roughly a sixth of them found a single time. Around 16% of the sample lies in the top ten.

This entry is derived from a study of T cells after yellow fever vaccination (dated by TCRdb to the late 2010s). Broadly, across the study: The SMART-Seq v4 Ultra Low Input RNA kit was used to prepare libraries from fractions with low cell numbers. Two healthy male donors, one aged 18 to 29 and one aged 30 to 40 years, made up the cohort. Blood was drawn at multiple timepoints before and after primary and secondary immunization, with bulk PBMC replicates and cell subsets isolated. To follow T-cell clones before and after both primary and booster YFV17D yellow fever vaccination, bulk TCR alpha and beta repertoires underwent longitudinal sequencing. General study outcomes and caveats: The secondary T-cell response was weaker than the primary response but faster, peaking on day 5 instead of day 15. A small fraction of clonotypes showed up in both the CD4 and CD8 compartments, probably as a result of convergent recombination. FACS-sorted repertoires could contain abundant contaminating clonotypes from the bulk population, so computational filtering was required. Only a couple of donors were included in the study, so the extent to which the findings can be generalized is limited. Most clones expanded after primary vaccination were re-detected after the booster (approximately 96% of CD4 and around 88% of CD8), suggesting broad memory maintenance.

The source is a young man who received the YFV17D yellow fever vaccine. The chain employs TRBV4-1 and TRBJ1-4; a confident D gene designation cannot be given. The sequences come from PBMCs, collected 5 days after the first yellow fever vaccination. The nucleotide sequence is given as TGCGCCAGCAGCCAAGGCTTCAGAGGAGGGCACACAACTAATGAAAAACTGTTTTTT. Translated, this is CASSQGFRGGHTTNEKLFF.